These 9 T cell receptor beta chains originate from one sample sequenced in a study of identical twins. TCRdb redid the calling of the 5' RACE reads with MiXCR, one entry per CDR3 protein. In the table there are more than 650,000 distinct CDR3 sequences, 6.1% of which are singletons. Sequencing was performed on naive T cells sorted from blood. The receptors were sampled from a man aged 18 to 29 in good health.

This clonotype was counted ten times or more. V and J are TRBV10-3 and TRBJ2-1; D remains unclear. The V gene's germline CDR1 is ENHRY and CDR2 SYGVKD. Trimming pared 4 bases from V and 6 bases from J, leaving 7 bases between. The CDR3 loop spans 12 amino acids. The CDR3 nucleotides read TGTGCCATCAGTGTCGACCTCAATGAGCAGTTCTTC. Amino acids: CAISVDLNEQFF.

This clonotype was recorded many times. The chain has TRBV20-1 and TRBJ2-3; 9 positions agree with TRBD2. The CDR3 extends over 17 amino acids. J lost 10 bases, V lost 4 bases, and 21 bases had no gene match. Germline CDR1 is DFQATT and CDR2 is SNEGSKA (reference sequence). As DNA, the CDR3 is TGCAGTGCTAATGCTGTCGGCGGGAGGGCCCTGTCTGCTGCGCAGTATTTT. Translated, it gives CSANAVGGRALSAAQYF.

The V gene is TRBV5-1, the J gene TRBJ2-2, with TRBD2 as a possible D gene (5 bases). Trimming removed 5 bases from V and 4 bases from J, with 6 bases in between. CDR3 length: 12 residues. CDR1 SGHRS and CDR2 YFSETQ come from the germline V gene. CDR3 DNA sequence: TGCGCCAGCAGGGACTTCACCGGGGAGCTGTTTTTT. This translates into CASRDFTGELFF.

This clonotype was observed at least ten times. The V gene is TRBV7-9, the J gene TRBJ2-1, with D perhaps matching TRBD2 (5 bases). Trimming removed 3 bases at V and 7 bases at J, with 19 bases between. This CDR3 spans 16 amino acids. Germline CDR1 reads SEHNR; CDR2 reads FQNEAQ (reference sequence). DNA for the CDR3: TGTGCCAGCAGCTTCGAAGGCCTTCCCGGGGAGAATGAGCAGTTCTTC. Its protein product is CASSFEGLPGENEQFF.

The rearrangement joins TRBV3-1 to TRBJ2-3; 9 positions match TRBD1. Per the germline V gene, CDR1 is LGHDT and CDR2 is YNNKEL (reference sequence). Germline trimming cut 8 bases from V and 4 bases from J; bases unmatched to any gene: 4. This CDR3 comprises 13 residues. The CDR3 DNA reads TGTGCCAGCCGGGACAGGGTATCAGATACGCAGTATTTT. The encoded protein is CASRDRVSDTQYF.

This clonotype was observed a few times. The chain uses TRBV5-6 and TRBJ2-1; 8 bases agree with TRBD1. There are 16 residues in the CDR3. J lost 2 bases, V lost 0 bases, and 4 bases had no gene match. Looked up from germline, CDR1 is SGHDT and CDR2 is YYEEEE. CDR3 nucleotide sequence: TGTGCCAGCAGCTTGGCCGGACAGGGCCCCTACAATGAGCAGTTCTTC. It yields the protein CASSLAGQGPYNEQFF.

This clonotype was seen many times. The V and J genes are TRBV5-1 and TRBJ2-5; possibly TRBD1 or TRBD2 for D (5 bases each). The length of the CDR3 is 18 residues. Trimming left V 3 bases short and J 1 base short, with 22 bases between. Germline loops: CDR1 SGHRS, CDR2 YFSETQ. The CDR3 nucleotides are TGCGCCAGCAGCTCCGGCAGGGCTGTCTTTACTAGCCAAGAGACCCAGTACTTC. As protein: CASSSGRAVFTSQETQYF.

Turning to this clonotype: Given a much more abundant clone one base away, this may be a read error. This is likely a read error, given that the CDR3 carries no conserved phenylalanine or tryptophan at its end. This chain joins TRBV12-3 or TRBV12-4 and TRBJ1-4; a weak D match, TRBD1 (5 bases). The V end lost 4 bases, the J end lost 0 bases, and 12 bases lay between the germline ends. The CDR3 sequence is 16 residues long. The CDR3 nucleotides are TGTGCCAGCAGTTGGGGGGGGACGGCAACTAATGAAAAACTGTTTATT. Protein: CASSWGGTATNEKLFI.

This rearrangement joins TRBV12-3 or TRBV12-4 to TRBJ2-7, with D perhaps TRBD2 (5 bases). The length of the CDR3 is 14 residues. V lost 3 bases to trimming and J lost 2 bases, with 11 bases between them. The CDR3 loop reads CASSFPGGTYEQYV. CDR3 in DNA: TGTGCCAGCAGTTTTCCCGGAGGAACCTACGAGCAGTACGTC.